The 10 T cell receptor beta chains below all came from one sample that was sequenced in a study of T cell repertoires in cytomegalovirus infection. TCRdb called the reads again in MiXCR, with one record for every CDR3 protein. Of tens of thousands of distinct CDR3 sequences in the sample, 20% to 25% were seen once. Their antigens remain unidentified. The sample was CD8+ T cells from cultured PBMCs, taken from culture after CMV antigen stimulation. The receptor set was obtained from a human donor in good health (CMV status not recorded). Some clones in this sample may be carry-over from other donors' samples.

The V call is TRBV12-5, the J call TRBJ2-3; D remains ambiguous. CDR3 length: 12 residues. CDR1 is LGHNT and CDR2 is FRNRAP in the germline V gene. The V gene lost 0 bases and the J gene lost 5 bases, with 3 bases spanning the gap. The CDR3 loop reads CASGLVEDTQYF. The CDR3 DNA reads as TGTGCTAGTGGTTTGGTAGAAGATACGCAGTATTTT.

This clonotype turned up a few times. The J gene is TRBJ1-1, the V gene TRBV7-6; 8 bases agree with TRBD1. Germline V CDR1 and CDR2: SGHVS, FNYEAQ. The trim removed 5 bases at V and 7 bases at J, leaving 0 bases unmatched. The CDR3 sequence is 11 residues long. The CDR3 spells CASSTGGEAFF. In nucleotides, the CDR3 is TGTGCCAGCAGCACAGGGGGTGAAGCTTTCTTT. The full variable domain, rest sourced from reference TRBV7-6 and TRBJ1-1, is GAGVSQSPRYKVTKRGQDVALRCDPISGHVSLYWYRQALGQGPEFLTYFNYEAQQDKSGLPNDRFSAERPEGSISTLTIQRTEQRDSAMYRCASSTGGEAFFGQGTRLTVV.

The CDR3 DNA reads as TGTGCCAGTAGTATAGCGGGACGCAGCACAGATACGCAGTATTTT. Protein: CASSIAGRSTDTQYF. This chain joins TRBV19 and TRBJ2-3; D possibly matches TRBD1 or TRBD2 (5 bases each). There are 15 residues in the CDR3. The ends were cut back, 1 base at V and 0 bases at J, with 8 bases in the middle. The V gene's germline CDR1 is LNHDA and CDR2 SQIVND (reference sequence).

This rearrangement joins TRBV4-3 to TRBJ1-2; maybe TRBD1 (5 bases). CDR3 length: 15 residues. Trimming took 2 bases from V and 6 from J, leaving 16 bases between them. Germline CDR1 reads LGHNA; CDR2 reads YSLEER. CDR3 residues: CASSQMVDMGNGYTF. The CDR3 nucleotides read TGCGCCAGCAGCCAAATGGTGGACATGGGCAATGGCTACACCTTC.

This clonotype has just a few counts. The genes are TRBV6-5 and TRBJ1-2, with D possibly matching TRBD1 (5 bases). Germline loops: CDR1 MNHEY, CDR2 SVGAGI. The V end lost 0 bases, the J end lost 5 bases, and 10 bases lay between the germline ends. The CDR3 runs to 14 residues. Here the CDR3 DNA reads TGTGCCAGCAGTTACTCGAAAGGGACTTATGGCTACACCTTC. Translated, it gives CASSYSKGTYGYTF.

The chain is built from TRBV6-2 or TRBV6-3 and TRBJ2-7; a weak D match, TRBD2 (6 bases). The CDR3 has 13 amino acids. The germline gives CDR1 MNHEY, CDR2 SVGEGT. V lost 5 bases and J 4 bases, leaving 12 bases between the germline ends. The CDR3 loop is CASSPRDFYEQYF. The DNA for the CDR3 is TGTGCCAGCAGTCCGCGGGACTTTTACGAGCAGTACTTC.

CDR3: CASSLRPGGGFHEQYF. DNA of the CDR3: TGTGCCAGCAGTTTAAGGCCCGGCGGAGGATTCCACGAGCAGTACTTC. The chain recombines TRBV27 with TRBJ2-7, with D possibly matching TRBD2 (5 bases). This CDR3 region has 16 residues. Germline CDR1 is MNHEY and CDR2 is SMNVEV (reference sequence). Trimming removed 2 bases at V and 5 bases at J, with 19 bases between.

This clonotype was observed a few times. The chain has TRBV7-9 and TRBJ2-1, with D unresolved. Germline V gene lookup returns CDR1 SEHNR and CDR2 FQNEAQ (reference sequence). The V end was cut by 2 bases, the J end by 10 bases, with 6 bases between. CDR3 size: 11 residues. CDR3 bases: TGTGCCAGCAGCTTAACGGTAGAGCAGTTCTTC. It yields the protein CASSLTVEQFF.

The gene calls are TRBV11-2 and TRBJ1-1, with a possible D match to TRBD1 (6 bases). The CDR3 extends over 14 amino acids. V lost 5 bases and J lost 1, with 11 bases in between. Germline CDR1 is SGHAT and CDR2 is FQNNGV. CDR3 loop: CASSRMGQNTEAFF. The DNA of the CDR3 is TGTGCCAGCAGCCGAATGGGACAGAACACTGAAGCTTTCTTT. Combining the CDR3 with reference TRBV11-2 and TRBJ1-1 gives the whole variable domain EAGVAQSPRYKIIEKRQSVAFWCNPISGHATLYWYQQILGQGPKLLIQFQNNGVVDDSQLPKDRFSAERLKGVDSTLKIQPAKLEDSAVYLCASSRMGQNTEAFFGQGTRLTVV.

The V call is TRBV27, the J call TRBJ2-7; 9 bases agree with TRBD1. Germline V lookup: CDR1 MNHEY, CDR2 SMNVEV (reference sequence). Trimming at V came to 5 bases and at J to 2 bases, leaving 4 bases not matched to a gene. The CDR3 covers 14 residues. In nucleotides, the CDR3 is TGTGCCAGCAGTCCGGGGGACAGGGCCTACGAGCAGTACTTC. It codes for CASSPGDRAYEQYF.